This record covers a single T cell receptor beta chain. Blood genomic DNA input for TRB amplification was about 240-550 ng. TRB rearrangements were amplified by multiplex PCR with BIOMED2 TRB-A/B primers. From the multiplex PCR reads, TCRdb called clonotypes with MiXCR, one entry per CDR3 protein. Among around 30,000 distinct CDR3 sequences listed, about 31% were seen once. The data stem from a study of T and B cells in COVID-19 patients. Trimming shortened V by 5 bases and J by 8 bases, and 13 bases separated the two germline ends. This CDR3 is 14 amino acids long. Germline lookup yields CDR1 SGHTA and CDR2 FQGNSA.

The origin of this receptor is a human donor who had recovered from COVID-19. The material sequenced was blood. This chain uses TRBV7-2 with TRBJ1-6; maybe TRBD1 (5 bases). The CDR3 coding sequence is TGTGCCAGCAGCACCGGGACGGCGGATTCACCCCTCCACTTT. It specifies CASSTGTADSPLHF.